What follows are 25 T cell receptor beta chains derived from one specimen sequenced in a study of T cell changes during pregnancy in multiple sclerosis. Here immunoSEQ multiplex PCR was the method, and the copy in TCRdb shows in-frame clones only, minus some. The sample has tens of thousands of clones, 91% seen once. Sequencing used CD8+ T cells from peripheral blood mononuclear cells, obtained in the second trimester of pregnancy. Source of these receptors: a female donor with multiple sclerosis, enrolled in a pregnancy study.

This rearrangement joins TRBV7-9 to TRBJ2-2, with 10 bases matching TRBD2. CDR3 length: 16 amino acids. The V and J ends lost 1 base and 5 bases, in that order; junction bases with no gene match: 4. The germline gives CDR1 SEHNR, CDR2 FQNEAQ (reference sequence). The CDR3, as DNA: TGTGCCAGCAGCTTAGATAGGACTAGCGGAACCGGGGAGCTGTTTTTT. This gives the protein CASSLDRTSGTGELFF.

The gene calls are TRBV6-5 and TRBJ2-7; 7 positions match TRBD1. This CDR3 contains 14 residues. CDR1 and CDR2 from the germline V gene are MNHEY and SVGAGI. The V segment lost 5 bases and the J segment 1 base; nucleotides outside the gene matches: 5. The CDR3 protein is CASSTGQDSYEQYF. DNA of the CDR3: TGTGCCAGCAGTACCGGACAGGATTCCTACGAGCAGTACTTC.

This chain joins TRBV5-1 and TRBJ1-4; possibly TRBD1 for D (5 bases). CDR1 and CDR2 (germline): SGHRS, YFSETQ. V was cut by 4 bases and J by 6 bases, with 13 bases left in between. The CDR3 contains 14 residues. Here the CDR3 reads CASSLDSAHEKLFF. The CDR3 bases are TGCGCCAGCAGCCTCGACAGCGCCCATGAAAAACTGTTTTTT.

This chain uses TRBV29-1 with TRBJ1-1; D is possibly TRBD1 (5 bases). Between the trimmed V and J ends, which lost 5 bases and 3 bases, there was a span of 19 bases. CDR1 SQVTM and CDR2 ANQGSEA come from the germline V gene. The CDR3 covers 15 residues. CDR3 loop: CSVPRRGAEYTEAFF. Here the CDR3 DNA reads TGCAGCGTTCCGCGGAGGGGTGCCGAGTACACTGAAGCTTTCTTT. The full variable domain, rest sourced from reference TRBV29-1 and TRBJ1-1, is SAVISQKPSRDICQRGTSLTIQCQVDSQVTMMFWYRQQPGQSLTLIATANQGSEATYESGFVIDKFPISRPNLTFSTLTVSNMSPEDSSIYLCSVPRRGAEYTEAFFGQGTRLTVV.

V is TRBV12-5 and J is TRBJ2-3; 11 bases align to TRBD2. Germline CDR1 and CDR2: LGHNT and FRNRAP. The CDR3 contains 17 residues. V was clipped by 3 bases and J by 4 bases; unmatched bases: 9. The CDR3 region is CASGFVAGGPTADTQYF. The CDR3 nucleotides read TGTGCTAGTGGTTTTGTAGCGGGAGGGCCGACCGCAGATACGCAGTATTTT. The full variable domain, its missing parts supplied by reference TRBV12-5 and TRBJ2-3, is DARVTQTPRHKVTEMGQEVTMRCQPILGHNTVFWYRQTMMQGLELLAYFRNRAPLDDSGMPKDRFSAEMPDATLATLKIQPSEPRDSAVYFCASGFVAGGPTADTQYFGPGTRLTVL.

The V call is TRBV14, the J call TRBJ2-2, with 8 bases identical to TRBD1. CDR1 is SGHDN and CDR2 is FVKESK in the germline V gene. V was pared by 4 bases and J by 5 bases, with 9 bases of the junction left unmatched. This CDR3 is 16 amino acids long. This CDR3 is CASSPRAGGYTGELFF. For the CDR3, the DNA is TGTGCCAGCAGCCCCAGGGCAGGGGGCTATACCGGGGAGCTGTTTTTT.

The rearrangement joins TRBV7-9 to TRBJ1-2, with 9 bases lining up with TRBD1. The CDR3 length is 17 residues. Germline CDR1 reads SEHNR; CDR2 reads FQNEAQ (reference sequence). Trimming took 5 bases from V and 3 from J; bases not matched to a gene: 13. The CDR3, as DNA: TGTGCCAGCAGCGTTCCGGGACAGGGAGGGATAGACTATGGCTACACCTTC. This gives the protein CASSVPGQGGIDYGYTF.

The CDR3 sequence is CASRSLAGVETQYF. For the CDR3, the DNA is TGTGCCAGTCGGAGTCTAGCGGGAGTGGAGACCCAGTACTTC. V gene TRBV27 combines with J gene TRBJ2-5; the match to TRBD2 covers 10 bases. The germline V gene has CDR1 MNHEY and CDR2 SMNVEV (reference sequence). Germline trimming cut 9 bases from V and 5 bases from J; bases unmatched to any gene: 9. This CDR3 is 14 amino acids long.

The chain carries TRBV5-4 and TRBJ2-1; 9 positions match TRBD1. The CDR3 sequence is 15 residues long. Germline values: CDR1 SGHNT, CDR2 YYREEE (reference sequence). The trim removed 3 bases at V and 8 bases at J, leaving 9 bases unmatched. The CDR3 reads CASSSPGQGFYEQFF. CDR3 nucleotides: TGTGCCAGCAGCTCTCCGGGACAGGGATTTTATGAGCAGTTCTTC.

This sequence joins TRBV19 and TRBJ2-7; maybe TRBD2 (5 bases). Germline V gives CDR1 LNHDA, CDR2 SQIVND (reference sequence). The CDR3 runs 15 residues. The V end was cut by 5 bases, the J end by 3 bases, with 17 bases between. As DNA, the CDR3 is TGTGCCAGTAGTCCCCCGGGGAAAGAGTTCTACGAGCAGTACTTC. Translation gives CASSPPGKEFYEQYF.

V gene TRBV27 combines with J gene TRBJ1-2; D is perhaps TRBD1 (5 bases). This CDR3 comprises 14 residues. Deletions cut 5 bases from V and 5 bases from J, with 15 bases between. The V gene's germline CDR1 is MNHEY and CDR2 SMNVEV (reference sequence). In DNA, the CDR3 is TGTGCCAGCAGTACGGGGGAGGCGAGTTATGGCTACACCTTC. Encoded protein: CASSTGEASYGYTF.

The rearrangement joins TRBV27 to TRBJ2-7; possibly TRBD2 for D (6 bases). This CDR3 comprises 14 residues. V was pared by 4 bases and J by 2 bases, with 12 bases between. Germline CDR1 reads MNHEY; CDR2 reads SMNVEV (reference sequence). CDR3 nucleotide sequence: TGTGCCAGCAGTTCCGGGGGACGGACCTACGAGCAGTACTTC. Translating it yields CASSSGGRTYEQYF.

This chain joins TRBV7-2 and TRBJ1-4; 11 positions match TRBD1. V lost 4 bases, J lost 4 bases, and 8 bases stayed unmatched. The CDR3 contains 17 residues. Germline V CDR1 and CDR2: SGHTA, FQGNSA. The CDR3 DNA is TGTGCCAGCAGCTGGGGGGACAGGGGGAATGGTAATGAAAAACTGTTTTTT. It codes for CASSWGDRGNGNEKLFF.

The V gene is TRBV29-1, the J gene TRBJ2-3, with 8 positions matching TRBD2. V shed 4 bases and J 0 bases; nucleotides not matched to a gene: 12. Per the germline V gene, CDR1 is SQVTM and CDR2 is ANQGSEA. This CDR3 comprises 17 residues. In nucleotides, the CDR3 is TGCAGCGTTGTTATAGCGGGGCCAGAAACTAGCACAGATACGCAGTATTTT. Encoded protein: CSVVIAGPETSTDTQYF.

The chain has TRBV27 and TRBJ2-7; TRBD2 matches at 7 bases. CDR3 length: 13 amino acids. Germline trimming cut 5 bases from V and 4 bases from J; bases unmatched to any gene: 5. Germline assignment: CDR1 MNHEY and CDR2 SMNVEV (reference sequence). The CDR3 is CASSISGDYEQYF. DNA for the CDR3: TGTGCCAGCAGTATCAGCGGGGATTACGAGCAGTACTTC.

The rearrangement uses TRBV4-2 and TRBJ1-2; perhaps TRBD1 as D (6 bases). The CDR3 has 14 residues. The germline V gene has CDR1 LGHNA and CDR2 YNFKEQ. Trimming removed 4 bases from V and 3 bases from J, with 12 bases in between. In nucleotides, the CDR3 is TGTGCCAGCAGCCGGGCGGGGGCGGACTATGGCTACACCTTC. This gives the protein CASSRAGADYGYTF.

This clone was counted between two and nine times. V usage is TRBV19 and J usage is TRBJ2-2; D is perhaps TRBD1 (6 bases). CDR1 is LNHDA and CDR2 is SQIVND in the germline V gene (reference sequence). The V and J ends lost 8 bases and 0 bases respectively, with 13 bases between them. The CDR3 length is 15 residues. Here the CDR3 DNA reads TGTGCCAGTTGGGGGCCCTTTACGAACACCGGGGAGCTGTTTTTT. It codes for CASWGPFTNTGELFF.

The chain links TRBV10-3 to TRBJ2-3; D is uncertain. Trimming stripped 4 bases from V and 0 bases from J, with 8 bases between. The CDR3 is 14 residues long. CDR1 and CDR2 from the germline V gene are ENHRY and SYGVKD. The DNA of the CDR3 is TGTGCCATCAGTGGTCTGGAGAGCACAGATACGCAGTATTTT. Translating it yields CAISGLESTDTQYF.

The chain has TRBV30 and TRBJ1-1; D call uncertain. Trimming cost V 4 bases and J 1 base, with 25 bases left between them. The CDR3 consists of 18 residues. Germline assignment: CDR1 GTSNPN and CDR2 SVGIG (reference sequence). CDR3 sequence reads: CAWTAGKLSGDKNTEAFF. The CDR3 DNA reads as TGTGCCTGGACGGCCGGGAAGCTCAGTGGCGACAAGAACACTGAAGCTTTCTTT.

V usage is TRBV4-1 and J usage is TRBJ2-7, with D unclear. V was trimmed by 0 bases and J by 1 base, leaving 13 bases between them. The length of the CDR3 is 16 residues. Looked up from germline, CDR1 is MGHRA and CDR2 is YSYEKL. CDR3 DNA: TGCGCCAGCAGCCAAGACCCCGGGTTCCGGTCCTACGAGCAGTACTTC. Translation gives CASSQDPGFRSYEQYF.

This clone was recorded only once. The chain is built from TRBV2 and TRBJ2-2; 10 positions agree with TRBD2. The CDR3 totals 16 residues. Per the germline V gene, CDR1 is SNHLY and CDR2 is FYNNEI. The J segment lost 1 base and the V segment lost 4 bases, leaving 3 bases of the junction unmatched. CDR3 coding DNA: TGTGCCAGCAGTGGTAGCGGGAGGCAGAACACCGGGGAGCTGTTTTTT. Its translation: CASSGSGRQNTGELFF.

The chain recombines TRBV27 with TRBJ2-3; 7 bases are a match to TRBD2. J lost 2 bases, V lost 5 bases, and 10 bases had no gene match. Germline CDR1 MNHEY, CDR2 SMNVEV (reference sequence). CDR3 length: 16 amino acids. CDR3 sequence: CASSTAGEGYTDTQYF. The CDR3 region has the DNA TGTGCCAGCAGTACGGCGGGAGAGGGGTACACAGATACGCAGTATTTT.

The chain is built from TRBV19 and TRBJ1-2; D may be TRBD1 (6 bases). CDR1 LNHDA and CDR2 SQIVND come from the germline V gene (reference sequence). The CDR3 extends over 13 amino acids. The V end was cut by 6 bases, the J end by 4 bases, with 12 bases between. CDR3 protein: CASRDSLFYGYTF. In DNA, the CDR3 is TGTGCCAGTAGGGACAGCCTATTCTATGGCTACACCTTC.

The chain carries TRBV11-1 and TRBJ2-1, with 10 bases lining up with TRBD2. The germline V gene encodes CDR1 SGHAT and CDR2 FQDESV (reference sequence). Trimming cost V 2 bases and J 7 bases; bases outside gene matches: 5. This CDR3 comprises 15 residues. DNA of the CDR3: TGTGCCAGCAGCTTATGGGCTAGCGGGGGTAATGAGCAGTTCTTC. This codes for CASSLWASGGNEQFF.

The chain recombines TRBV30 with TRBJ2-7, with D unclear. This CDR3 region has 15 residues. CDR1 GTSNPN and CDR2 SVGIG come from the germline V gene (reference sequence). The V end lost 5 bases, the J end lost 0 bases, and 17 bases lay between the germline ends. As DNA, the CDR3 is TGTGCCTGGGCTACCGGGTCCCTAAGCTCCTACGAGCAGTACTTC. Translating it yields CAWATGSLSSYEQYF.